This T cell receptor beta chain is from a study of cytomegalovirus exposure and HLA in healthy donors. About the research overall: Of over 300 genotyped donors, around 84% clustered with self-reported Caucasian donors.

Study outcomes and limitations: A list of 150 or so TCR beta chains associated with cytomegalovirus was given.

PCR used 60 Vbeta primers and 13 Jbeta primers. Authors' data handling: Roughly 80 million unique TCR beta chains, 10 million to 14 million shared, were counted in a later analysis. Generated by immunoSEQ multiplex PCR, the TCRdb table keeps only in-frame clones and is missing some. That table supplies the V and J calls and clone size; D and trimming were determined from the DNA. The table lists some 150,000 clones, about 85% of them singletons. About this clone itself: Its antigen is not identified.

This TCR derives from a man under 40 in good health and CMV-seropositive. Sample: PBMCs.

CDR3 nucleotide sequence: TGTGCCAGCGAAGGCGGGGGACGCAATGAGCAGTTCTTC. Amino acid sequence: CASEGGGRNEQFF. The V and J genes are TRBV6-6 and TRBJ2-1; TRBD2 matches at 7 bases. The CDR3 is made up of 13 amino acids. Germline CDR1 reads MNHNY; CDR2 reads SVGAGI (reference sequence). The V gene end was trimmed by 8 bases and the J gene end by 6 bases; junction bases not matched to a gene: 7.